The 30 T cell receptor beta chains in this list originate from one sample, sequenced in a study of long-term antiretroviral therapy in people with HIV. Sequencing relied on immunoSEQ assay v3.0, run at survey level. The data were produced by immunoSEQ multiplex PCR, yet TCRdb's version contains in-frame clones alone and is incomplete. The sample contains 8,500 to 14,000 clones, around nine tenths of which appear only once. The starting material was unsorted PBMCs, obtained 0.2 years before starting antiretroviral therapy. All receptors come from a woman aged 40 to 50 with HIV.

CDR3 in DNA: TGTGCCAGCAGCCAATCCGGGGGGACCCAGTACTTC. It encodes CASSQSGGTQYF. The rearrangement joins TRBV4-2 to TRBJ2-5, with TRBD2 as a possible D gene (6 bases). This CDR3 region has 12 residues. V lost 2 bases and J 7 bases, leaving 8 bases between the germline ends. Per germline, CDR1 LGHNA and CDR2 YNFKEQ.

By proportion, this clone is large (0.1 to 1%). The chain employs TRBV11-2 and TRBJ2-3; TRBD2 agrees at 8 bases. V gave up 6 bases and J gave up 1 base; unmatched junction bases: 6. The CDR3 covers 15 residues. Germline V gene lookup returns CDR1 SGHAT and CDR2 FQNNGV. The CDR3 region is CASSSPTSGTDTQYF. Written as DNA, the CDR3 is TGTGCCAGCAGTTCCCCGACTAGCGGCACAGATACGCAGTATTTT.

The V call is TRBV7-9, the J call TRBJ2-7, with a weak D call TRBD2 (5 bases). Germline V gives CDR1 SEHNR, CDR2 FQNEAQ (reference sequence). Trimming pared 4 bases from V and 0 bases from J, leaving 13 bases between. CDR3 length: 15 amino acids. The CDR3 loop is CASSSERVFSYEQYF. The CDR3 DNA follows: TGTGCCAGCAGCTCCGAGAGGGTGTTCTCCTACGAGCAGTACTTC.

This clone was observed a single time. The V gene is TRBV4-3, the J gene TRBJ1-5; 10 bases agree with TRBD1. The CDR3 is 16 residues long. Germline loops: CDR1 LGHNA, CDR2 YSLEER. V was clipped by 4 bases and J by 7 bases; unmatched bases: 10. CDR3: CASSLGTGVREQPQHF. The CDR3 bases are TGCGCCAGCAGCCTCGGGACAGGGGTCAGAGAACAGCCCCAGCATTTT.

CDR3 residues: CASSRGGGYGYTF. In DNA form, the CDR3 reads TGTGCCAGCAGCCGAGGGGGGGGCTATGGCTACACCTTC. The V and J genes are TRBV7-9 and TRBJ1-2, with D perhaps TRBD1 (6 bases). This CDR3 is built from 13 residues. The V and J ends lost 5 bases and 4 bases respectively, with 11 bases between them. Germline CDR1 SEHNR, CDR2 FQNEAQ (reference sequence).

This clone was detected only once. The CDR3 loop reads CASSLGITSGDSYEQYF. CDR3 DNA sequence: TGTGCCAGCAGCCTAGGGATCACTAGCGGGGACTCCTACGAGCAGTACTTC. The chain employs TRBV7-9 and TRBJ2-7; TRBD2 aligns across 10 bases. The CDR3 extends over 17 amino acids. V shed 5 bases and J 0 bases; nucleotides not matched to a gene: 10. The germline V gene encodes CDR1 SEHNR and CDR2 FQNEAQ (reference sequence).

The chain couples TRBV9 to TRBJ1-2; D is perhaps TRBD1 (6 bases). The CDR3 sequence is 15 residues long. The V end was cut by 5 bases, the J end by 8 bases, with 22 bases between. CDR1 and CDR2 from the germline V gene are SGDLS and YYNGEE. CDR3 sequence: CASSRGTDRTGGYTF. CDR3 bases: TGTGCCAGCAGTCGCGGGACCGACAGGACGGGCGGCTACACCTTC. Filled out from reference TRBV9 and TRBJ1-2, the complete variable domain reads DSGVTQTPKHLITATGQRVTLRCSPRSGDLSVYWYQQSLDQGLQFLIQYYNGEERAKGNILERFSAQQFPDLHSELNLSSLELGDSALYFCASSRGTDRTGGYTFGSGTRLTVV.

The chain uses TRBV14 and TRBJ1-1; D remains ambiguous. V shed 0 bases and J shed 10 bases, with 6 bases lying between them. The V gene's germline CDR1 is SGHDN and CDR2 FVKESK. The CDR3 consists of 11 residues. The CDR3 here is CASSQETLAFF. Written as DNA, the CDR3 is TGTGCCAGCAGCCAAGAGACCCTAGCTTTCTTT.

V and J are TRBV7-9 and TRBJ1-1; the D is unclear. Germline CDR1 SEHNR, CDR2 FQNEAQ (reference sequence). The CDR3 sequence is 15 residues long. Trimming stripped 1 base from V and 3 bases from J, with 12 bases between. The DNA of the CDR3 is TGTGCCAGCAGCTTAGGGGCCTCTGGTTACACTGAAGCTTTCTTT. Its protein is CASSLGASGYTEAFF.

The chain carries TRBV11-2 and TRBJ2-2, with 11 bases that match TRBD2. The V gene's germline CDR1 is SGHAT and CDR2 FQNNGV. V shed 5 bases, J shed 0 bases, and the junction held 8 bases outside the gene matches. The CDR3 totals 18 residues. CDR3: CASSPRLAGGPNTGELFF. CDR3 bases: TGTGCCAGCAGCCCCCGGCTAGCGGGGGGCCCGAACACCGGGGAGCTGTTTTTT.

The J gene is TRBJ2-5, the V gene TRBV19, with a possible D match to TRBD1 (5 bases). Looked up from germline, CDR1 is LNHDA and CDR2 is SQIVND (reference sequence). CDR3 length equals 14 residues. The V end lost 4 bases, the J end lost 5 bases, and 14 bases lay between the germline ends. CDR3 sequence (DNA): TGTGCCAGTAGTAGCGGTGTACCAGGGGAGACCCAGTACTTC. As protein: CASSSGVPGETQYF. Complete variable domain (other parts from reference TRBV19 and TRBJ2-5): DGGITQSPKYLFRKEGQNVTLSCEQNLNHDAMYWYRQDPGQGLRLIYYSQIVNDFQKGDIAEGYSVSREKKESFPLTVTSAQKNPTAFYLCASSSGVPGETQYFGPGTRLLVL.

The CDR3 coding sequence is TGTGCCAGCAGTTTCGGTGGCACAGATACGCAGTATTTT. It translates to CASSFGGTDTQYF. This chain connects TRBV27 to TRBJ2-3, with unresolved D. CDR1 is MNHEY, CDR2 SMNVEV, per germline (reference sequence). The CDR3 is 13 amino acids. With 3 bases removed from V and 1 base from J, the gap between germline ends came to 5 bases.

This chain uses TRBV10-3 with TRBJ2-3; D tentatively fits TRBD1 or TRBD2 (9 bases each). The CDR3 loop spans 22 amino acids. Per the germline V gene, CDR1 is ENHRY and CDR2 is SYGVKD. The V end lost 6 bases, the J end lost 2 bases, and 36 bases lay between the germline ends. CDR3 loop: CAIRGGQGASGAQLINTDTQYF. The CDR3 region has the DNA TGTGCCATCAGGGGGGGACAGGGCGCTAGCGGGGCGCAGCTCATTAACACAGATACGCAGTATTTT.

The chain carries TRBV10-3 and TRBJ1-1, with TRBD1 matching 8 bases. Trimming removed 5 bases from V and 3 bases from J; junction bases left unmatched: 11. The CDR3 is 16 residues long. Germline CDR1 reads ENHRY; CDR2 reads SYGVKD. CDR3: CAISSGQGYKYTEAFF. The CDR3 DNA follows: TGTGCCATCAGTTCCGGACAGGGCTATAAGTACACTGAAGCTTTCTTT.

The CDR3 loop reads CASSYSTESGYGYTF. The DNA for the CDR3 is TGTGCCAGCAGTTATTCGACAGAATCTGGCTATGGCTACACCTTC. The genes are TRBV6-5 and TRBJ1-2; a possible D gene is TRBD1 (5 bases). V dropped 3 bases and J dropped 4 bases, with 15 bases sitting between them. The CDR3 covers 15 residues. CDR1 is MNHEY and CDR2 is SVGAGI in the germline V gene.

The rearrangement uses TRBV13 and TRBJ1-2; TRBD1 aligns across 10 bases. The CDR3 is made up of 18 amino acids. CDR1 is PRHDT, CDR2 FYEKMQ, per germline (reference sequence). Trimming at V came to 5 bases and at J to 3 bases, leaving 15 bases not matched to a gene. CDR3 sequence: CASSLPQKTGGSHYGYTF. In DNA, the CDR3 is TGTGCCAGCAGCCTGCCTCAAAAGACAGGGGGCAGTCACTATGGCTACACCTTC. Drawing the rest from reference TRBV13 and TRBJ1-2, the complete variable domain is AAGVIQSPRHLIKEKRETATLKCYPIPRHDTVYWYQQGPGQDPQFLISFYEKMQSDKGSIPDRFSAQQFSDYHSELNMSSLELGDSALYFCASSLPQKTGGSHYGYTFGSGTRLTVV.

The chain couples TRBV7-2 to TRBJ1-1; possibly TRBD1 for D (5 bases). The ends were cut back, 5 bases at V and 3 bases at J, with 16 bases in the middle. Germline V CDR1 and CDR2: SGHTA, FQGNSA. The CDR3 is made up of 15 amino acids. Here the CDR3 reads CASSAGTARDTEAFF. The CDR3 coding sequence is TGTGCCAGCAGCGCCGGGACGGCGAGGGACACTGAAGCTTTCTTT. Full variable domain (rest looked up from reference TRBV7-2 and TRBJ1-1): GAGVSQSPSNKVTEKGKDVELRCDPISGHTALYWYRQSLGQGLEFLIYFQGNSAPDKSGLPSDRFSAERTGGSVSTLTIQRTQQEDSAVYLCASSAGTARDTEAFFGQGTRLTVV.

The chain combines TRBV14 with TRBJ1-5; D gene unclear. The CDR3 is made up of 12 amino acids. V lost 3 bases and J lost 9, with 9 bases in between. The germline CDR1 and CDR2 sequences are SGHDN and FVKESK. The CDR3 is CASSQGMRPQHF. Here the CDR3 DNA reads TGTGCCAGCAGCCAGGGGATGAGGCCCCAGCATTTT.

V usage is TRBV9 and J usage is TRBJ2-7, with TRBD2 identical over 12 bases. The V gene's germline CDR1 is SGDLS and CDR2 YYNGEE. The CDR3 has 15 amino acids. V lost 5 bases, J lost 3 bases, and 6 bases stayed unmatched. The CDR3 is CASSLRTSGNYEQYF. CDR3 nucleotide sequence: TGTGCCAGCAGTCTTCGGACTAGCGGGAACTACGAGCAGTACTTC.

V and J are TRBV29-1 and TRBJ2-3; 7 bases map to TRBD1. Per germline, CDR1 SQVTM and CDR2 ANQGSEA. This CDR3 has 16 residues. The V gene end was trimmed by 4 bases and the J gene end by 2 bases; junction bases not matched to a gene: 12. CDR3 loop: CSVVYRDRRSTDTQYF. The CDR3 DNA reads TGCAGCGTTGTGTATCGGGACAGAAGATCCACAGATACGCAGTATTTT.

The V gene is TRBV5-3, the J gene TRBJ2-1; no firm D call. TRBV5-3 is designated an ORF whose function remains uncertain. The germline V and J ends were trimmed by 0 bases and 5 bases, with 6 bases remaining between them. The CDR3 loop spans 13 amino acids. The CDR3 bases are TGTGCCAGAAGCTTGGATACAGACAATGAGCAGTTCTTC. It is translated as CARSLDTDNEQFF.

The chain is built from TRBV5-5 and TRBJ1-6, with unresolved D. CDR1 is SGHKS and CDR2 is YYEKEE in the germline V gene (reference sequence). This CDR3 is built from 13 residues. Between the trimmed V and J ends, which lost 0 bases and 13 bases, there was a span of 11 bases. The chain's CDR3 is CASSLEDGLPLHF. Here the CDR3 DNA reads TGTGCCAGCAGCTTGGAGGACGGCCTCCCCCTCCACTTT.

The chain is built from TRBV7-9 and TRBJ2-3, with 12 bases lining up with TRBD2. Germline loops: CDR1 SEHNR, CDR2 FQNEAQ (reference sequence). Trimming removed 5 bases from V and 6 bases from J; junction bases left unmatched: 6. This CDR3 contains 15 residues. The CDR3 loop reads CASSPLAGGRDTQYF. As DNA, the CDR3 is TGTGCCAGCAGCCCTCTAGCGGGGGGGCGGGATACGCAGTATTTT.

The gene calls are TRBV7-2 and TRBJ1-1; D possibly corresponds to TRBD1 (6 bases). V lost 6 bases, J lost 1 base, and 9 bases lay in between. The CDR3 runs to 13 residues. Germline V gene data show CDR1 as SGHTA and CDR2 as FQGNSA. Written as DNA, the CDR3 is TGTGCCAGCAGTCGCAGGGGGAACACTGAAGCTTTCTTT. Its protein product is CASSRRGNTEAFF. Full variable domain (remainder filled in from reference TRBV7-2 and TRBJ1-1): GAGVSQSPSNKVTEKGKDVELRCDPISGHTALYWYRQSLGQGLEFLIYFQGNSAPDKSGLPSDRFSAERTGGSVSTLTIQRTQQEDSAVYLCASSRRGNTEAFFGQGTRLTVV.

The chain employs TRBV18 and TRBJ1-1; D is possibly TRBD1 (6 bases). Trimming stripped 0 bases from V and 5 bases from J, with 13 bases between. CDR3 length equals 15 residues. The germline gives CDR1 KGHSH, CDR2 LQKENI. CDR3: CASSPPSQGETEAFF. The CDR3 DNA reads as TGTGCCAGCTCACCACCGTCACAGGGAGAAACTGAAGCTTTCTTT.

The table lists this clone with a count of one. This chain joins TRBV7-2 and TRBJ2-1; 10 bases match TRBD1. The trim removed 0 bases at V and 9 bases at J, leaving 8 bases unmatched. Germline V gives CDR1 SGHTA, CDR2 FQGNSA. The CDR3 length is 16 residues. The CDR3 is CASSLALGQGSGEQFF. DNA for the CDR3: TGTGCCAGCAGCTTAGCGCTGGGACAGGGGTCGGGTGAGCAGTTCTTC.

This clone appeared once. The chain employs TRBV25-1 and TRBJ1-1; 11 nucleotides agree with TRBD1. Trimming cost V 5 bases and J 4 bases; bases outside gene matches: 6. The CDR3 extends over 15 amino acids. The germline V gene encodes CDR1 MGHDK and CDR2 SYGVNS. CDR3 in amino acids: CASSTQDRGLTEAFF. CDR3 nucleotides: TGTGCCAGCAGTACACAGGACAGGGGGCTCACTGAAGCTTTCTTT. The whole variable domain, remainder taken from reference TRBV25-1 and TRBJ1-1, is EADIYQTPRYLVIGTGKKITLECSQTMGHDKMYWYQQDPGMELHLIHYSYGVNSTEKGDLSSESTVSRIRTEHFPLTLESARPSHTSQYLCASSTQDRGLTEAFFGQGTRLTVV.

V is TRBV7-9 and J is TRBJ2-1, with D unclear. Germline-derived CDR1 and CDR2 are SEHNR and FQNEAQ (reference sequence). The CDR3 covers 12 residues. V was clipped by 3 bases and J by 6 bases, with 6 bases between them. The CDR3: CASSLYPNEQFF. The DNA for the CDR3 is TGTGCCAGCAGCTTGTACCCCAATGAGCAGTTCTTC.

The chain is built from TRBV27 and TRBJ2-3; D may be TRBD1 (5 bases). The CDR3 contains 13 residues. Germline lookup yields CDR1 MNHEY and CDR2 SMNVEV (reference sequence). The V end was cut by 11 bases, the J end by 0 bases, with 12 bases between. In DNA, the CDR3 is TGTGCCGTGGGGCGGTTGAGCACAGATACGCAGTATTTT. This encodes CAVGRLSTDTQYF.

The chain uses TRBV23-1 and TRBJ1-3; D remains unclear. TRBV23-1 is filed as an ORF, its function uncertain. The CDR3 spans 17 residues. Trimming took off 0 bases at V and 0 bases at J, with 12 bases between the two ends. CDR3 region: CASSQSSWQSSGNTIYF. The CDR3 nucleotides are TGCGCCAGCAGTCAATCGTCCTGGCAAAGCTCTGGAAACACCATATATTTT.